This entry describes one T cell receptor (beta chain). What it binds is not known. The repertoire was sequenced with immunoSEQ multiplex PCR; TCRdb's copy has only in-frame clones and lacks some. The data hold more than 140,000 clones, with under 95% observed a single time. The germline V and J ends were trimmed by 6 bases and 2 bases, with 13 bases remaining between them. Germline-derived CDR1 and CDR2 are MDHEN and SYDVKM. The CDR3 is 14 residues long. The sample originates from a study of T cell responses to AZD1222 COVID-19 vaccine. Study as a whole: The analysis combined second doses at about 4 or about 12 weeks. Notes on the study in general: Donor demographics were predominantly white British with a female majority; clonal diversity may be underestimated. Following two doses of AZD1222, Spike-specific TCR breadth and depth rose. No repertoire was sampled before or during the peak T cell response, only after it.

This TCR was recovered from an adult in good health. V and J are TRBV28 and TRBJ1-1; D gene ambiguous. This sample comprised peripheral blood, obtained on day 0 of AZD1222 vaccination. In DNA, the CDR3 is TGTGCCAGCAGCACACTCATCGTAAACACTGAAGCTTTCTTT. Protein sequence: CASSTLIVNTEAFF.